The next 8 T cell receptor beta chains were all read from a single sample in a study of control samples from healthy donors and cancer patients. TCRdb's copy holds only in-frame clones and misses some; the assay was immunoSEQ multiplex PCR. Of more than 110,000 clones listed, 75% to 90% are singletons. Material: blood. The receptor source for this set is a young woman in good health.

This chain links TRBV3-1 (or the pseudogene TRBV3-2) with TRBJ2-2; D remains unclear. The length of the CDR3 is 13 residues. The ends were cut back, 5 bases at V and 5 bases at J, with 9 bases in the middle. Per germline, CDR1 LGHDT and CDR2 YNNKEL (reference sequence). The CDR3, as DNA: TGTGCCAGCAGCGCCCCTAAGACCGGGGAGCTGTTTTTT. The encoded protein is CASSAPKTGELFF.

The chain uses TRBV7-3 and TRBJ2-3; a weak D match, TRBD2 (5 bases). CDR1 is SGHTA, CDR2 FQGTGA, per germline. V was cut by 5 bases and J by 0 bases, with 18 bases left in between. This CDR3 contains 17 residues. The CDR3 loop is CASSHGAADPSTDTQYF. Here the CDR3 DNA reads TGTGCCAGCAGCCACGGAGCGGCGGACCCGAGCACAGATACGCAGTATTTT.

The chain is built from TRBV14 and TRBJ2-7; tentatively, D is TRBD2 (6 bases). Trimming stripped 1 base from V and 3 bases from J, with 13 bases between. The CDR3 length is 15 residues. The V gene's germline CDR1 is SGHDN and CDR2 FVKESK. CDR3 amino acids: CASSQVVRRGYEQYF. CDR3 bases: TGTGCCAGCAGCCAAGTGGTTAGGAGGGGCTACGAGCAGTACTTC.

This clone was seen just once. This chain's CDR3 is CASSAHRGLVAYFNTGELFF. The CDR3 DNA is TGTGCCAGCAGTGCTCACAGGGGGCTGGTAGCGTATTTTAACACCGGGGAGCTGTTTTTT. V usage is TRBV27 and J usage is TRBJ2-2, with 9 nucleotides matching TRBD1. Looked up from germline, CDR1 is MNHEY and CDR2 is SMNVEV (reference sequence). Losses at the gene ends were 5 bases for V and 2 bases for J; bases not matched to a gene: 18. The CDR3 contains 20 residues.

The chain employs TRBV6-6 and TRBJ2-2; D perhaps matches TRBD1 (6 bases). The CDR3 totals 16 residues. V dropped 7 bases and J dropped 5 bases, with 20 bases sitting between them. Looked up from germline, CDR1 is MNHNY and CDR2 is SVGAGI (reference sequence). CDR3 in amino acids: CASTVPRAQGTGELFF. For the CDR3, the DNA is TGTGCCAGCACCGTCCCCCGAGCCCAGGGGACCGGGGAGCTGTTTTTT.

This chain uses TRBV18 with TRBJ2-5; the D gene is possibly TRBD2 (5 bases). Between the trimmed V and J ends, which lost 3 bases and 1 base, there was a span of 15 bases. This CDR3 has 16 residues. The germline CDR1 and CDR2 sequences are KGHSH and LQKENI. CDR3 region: CASSPTGVRRQETQYF. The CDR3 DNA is TGTGCCAGCTCACCTACCGGGGTCCGACGCCAAGAGACCCAGTACTTC.

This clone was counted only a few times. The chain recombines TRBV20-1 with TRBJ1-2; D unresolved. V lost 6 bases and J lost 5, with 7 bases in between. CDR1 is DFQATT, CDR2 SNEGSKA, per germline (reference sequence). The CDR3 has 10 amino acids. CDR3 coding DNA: TGCAGTGCCCTAGGGTATGGCTACACCTTC. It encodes CSALGYGYTF.

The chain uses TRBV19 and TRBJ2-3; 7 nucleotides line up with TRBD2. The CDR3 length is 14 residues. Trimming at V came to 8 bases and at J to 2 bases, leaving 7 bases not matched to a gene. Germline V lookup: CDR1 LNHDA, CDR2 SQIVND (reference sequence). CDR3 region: CASDTGGSTDTQYF. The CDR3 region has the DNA TGTGCCAGTGATACGGGAGGCTCCACAGATACGCAGTATTTT.